Sequencing of this T cell receptor (beta chain) was carried out in a study of T-cell reconstitution after alpha-beta-depleted transplantation in children. The authors prepared the TCRbeta library with unique molecular identifiers. Via MiXCR, TCRdb re-called the PCR reads, giving one row per CDR3 protein. The sample consists of about 580,000 distinct CDR3 sequences, 20% to 30% of them appearing once. This CDR3 contains 17 residues. V gave up 6 bases and J gave up 7 bases; unmatched junction bases: 19. General study findings and limits: As was reported, about two months after transplant, alpha-beta T cells came from several hundred expanded graft clones.

As concerns this clonotype: Its antigen is not identified.

Here the sequenced sample was PBMCs, taken before TCRalphabeta/CD19-depleted stem cell transplant. The origin of this receptor is a boy younger than two with Wiskott-Aldrich syndrome, due to receive a stem cell transplant. The rearrangement joins TRBV12-3 or TRBV12-4 to TRBJ2-3, with 7 bases matching TRBD1. The CDR3 DNA follows: TGTGCCAGCAGCCTTGACAGGGACAGCCATGCCCCCTATACGCAGTATTTT. Translated, it gives CASSLDRDSHAPYTQYF.